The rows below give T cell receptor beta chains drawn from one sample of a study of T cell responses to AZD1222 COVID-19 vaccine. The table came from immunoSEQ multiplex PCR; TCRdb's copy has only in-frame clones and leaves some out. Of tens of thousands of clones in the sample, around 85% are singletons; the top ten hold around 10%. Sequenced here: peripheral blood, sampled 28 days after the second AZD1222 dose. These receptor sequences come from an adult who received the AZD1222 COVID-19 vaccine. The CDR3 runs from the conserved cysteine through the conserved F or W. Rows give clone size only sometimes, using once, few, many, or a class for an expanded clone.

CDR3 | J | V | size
CASSPRWEAFF | TRBJ1-1 | TRBV19 | -
CASSPGGYYGYTF | TRBJ1-2 | TRBV9 | -
CASSLSARPDEQFF | TRBJ2-1 | TRBV5-1 | -
CASSPNEQGNSPLHF | TRBJ1-6 | TRBV18 | few
CASSTLTGAGNTIYF | TRBJ1-3 | TRBV27 | -
CASSRGAGEQFF | TRBJ2-1 | TRBV9 | -
CASSLVGTGYSYEQYF | TRBJ2-7 | TRBV7-8 | -
CASSLRGIHEQYF | TRBJ2-7 | TRBV7-6 | -
CASSYSGQGALGTEAFF | TRBJ1-1 | TRBV6-2/TRBV6-3 | once
CASSFGTAKNIQYF | TRBJ2-4 | TRBV13 | -
CAWSVDRGPWLLCGYTF | TRBJ1-2 | TRBV30 | -
CASSRGLRGSNQPQHF | TRBJ1-5 | TRBV3-1/TRBV3-2 | -
CASSEIQGTSYEQYF | TRBJ2-7 | TRBV2 | few
CASSQAQGAGYGYTF | TRBJ1-2 | TRBV4-3 | -
CASSSDGDHTDTQYF | TRBJ2-3 | TRBV5-4 | -
CASRSTGDEQYF | TRBJ2-7 | TRBV28 | -
CASSMGYYNEQFF | TRBJ2-1 | TRBV25-1 | -
CASSLTAGVNEQFF | TRBJ2-1 | TRBV7-3 | -
CASGLGGQPNYGYTF | TRBJ1-2 | TRBV12-5 | -
CAWSQPGRGLGETQYF | TRBJ2-5 | TRBV30 | -
CFTRQGNTIYF | TRBJ1-3 | TRBV10-3 | -
CATSDGVRGSDQPQHF | TRBJ1-5 | TRBV24-1 | once
CASSPGPGQGSYEQYF | TRBJ2-7 | TRBV5-6 | few
CASSYSSGGLPDEQYF | TRBJ2-7 | TRBV6-5 | -
CASSVSMGADEQYF | TRBJ2-7 | TRBV9 | -
CSASRLRETQYF | TRBJ2-5 | TRBV20-1 | -
CASSLKGPTSTDTQYF | TRBJ2-3 | TRBV13 | once
CASSQSRTNYGYTF | TRBJ1-2 | TRBV3-1/TRBV3-2 | once
CASSSTGDGYTF | TRBJ1-2 | TRBV7-8 | once
CASSWGTMGNSPLHF | TRBJ1-6 | TRBV27 | -
CASSLRGPTSSYEQYF | TRBJ2-7 | TRBV11-1 | -
CASSQSRGAYEQYF | TRBJ2-7 | TRBV23-1 | -
CASSLPQGDCEQYF | TRBJ2-7 | TRBV28 | -
CASRPRDGARNTEAFF | TRBJ1-1 | TRBV5-4 | once
CASSDTTAYGYTF | TRBJ1-2 | TRBV6-2/TRBV6-3 | few
CASSWGQGVYGYTF | TRBJ1-2 | TRBV7-2 | -
CASSLVWGDYTF | TRBJ1-2 | TRBV12-3/TRBV12-4 | -
CASSLLGSAGSYNSPLHF | TRBJ1-6 | TRBV7-8 | -
CATRPYPYGYTF | TRBJ1-2 | TRBV10-1 | -
CASSPTDTQYF | TRBJ2-3 | TRBV28 | -
CASSSSGGTEAFF | TRBJ1-1 | TRBV7-3 | -